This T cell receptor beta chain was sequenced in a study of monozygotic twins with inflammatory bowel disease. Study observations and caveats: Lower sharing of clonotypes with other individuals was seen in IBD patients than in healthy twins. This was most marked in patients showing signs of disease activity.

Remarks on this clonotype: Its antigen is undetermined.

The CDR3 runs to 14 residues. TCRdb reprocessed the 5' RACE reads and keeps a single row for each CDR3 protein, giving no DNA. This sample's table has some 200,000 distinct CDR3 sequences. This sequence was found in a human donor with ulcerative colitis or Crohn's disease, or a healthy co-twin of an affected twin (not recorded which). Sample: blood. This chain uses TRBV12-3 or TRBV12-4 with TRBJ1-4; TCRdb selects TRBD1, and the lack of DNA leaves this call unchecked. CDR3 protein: CASRKPDINEKLFF.